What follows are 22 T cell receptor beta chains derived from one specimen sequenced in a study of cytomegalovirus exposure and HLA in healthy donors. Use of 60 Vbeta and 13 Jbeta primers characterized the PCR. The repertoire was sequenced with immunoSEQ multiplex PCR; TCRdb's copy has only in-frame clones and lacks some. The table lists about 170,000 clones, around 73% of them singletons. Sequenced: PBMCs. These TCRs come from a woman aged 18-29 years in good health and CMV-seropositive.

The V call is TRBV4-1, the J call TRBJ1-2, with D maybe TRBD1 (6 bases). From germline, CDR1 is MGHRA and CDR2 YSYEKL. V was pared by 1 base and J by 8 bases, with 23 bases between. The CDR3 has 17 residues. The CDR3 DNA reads TGCGCCAGCAGCCAAGGACAGGCCTTCTATTCTGGAGCCGGCTACACCTTC. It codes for CASSQGQAFYSGAGYTF.

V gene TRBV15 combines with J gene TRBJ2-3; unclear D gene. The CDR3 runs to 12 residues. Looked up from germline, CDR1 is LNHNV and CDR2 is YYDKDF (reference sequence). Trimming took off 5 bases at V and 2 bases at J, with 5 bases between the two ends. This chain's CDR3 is CATSGLTDTQYF. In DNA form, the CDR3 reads TGTGCCACCAGCGGCCTCACAGATACGCAGTATTTT. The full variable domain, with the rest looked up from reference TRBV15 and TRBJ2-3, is DAMVIQNPRYQVTQFGKPVTLSCSQTLNHNVMYWYQQKSSQAPKLLFHYYDKDFNNEADTPDNFQSRRPNTSFCFLDIRSPGLGDTAMYLCATSGLTDTQYFGPGTRLTVL.

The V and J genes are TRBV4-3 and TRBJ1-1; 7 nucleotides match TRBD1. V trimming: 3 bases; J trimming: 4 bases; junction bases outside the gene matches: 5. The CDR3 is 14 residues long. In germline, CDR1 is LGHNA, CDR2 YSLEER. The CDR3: CASSHQGVGTEAFF. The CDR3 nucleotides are TGCGCCAGCAGCCATCAGGGGGTGGGCACTGAAGCTTTCTTT.

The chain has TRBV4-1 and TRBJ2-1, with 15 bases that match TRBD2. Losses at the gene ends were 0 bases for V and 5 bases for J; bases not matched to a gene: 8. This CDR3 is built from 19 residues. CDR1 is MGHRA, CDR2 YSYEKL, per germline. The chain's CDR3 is CASSQDPGTSGGYHNEQFF. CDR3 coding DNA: TGCGCCAGCAGCCAAGATCCCGGGACTAGCGGGGGGTACCACAATGAGCAGTTCTTC.

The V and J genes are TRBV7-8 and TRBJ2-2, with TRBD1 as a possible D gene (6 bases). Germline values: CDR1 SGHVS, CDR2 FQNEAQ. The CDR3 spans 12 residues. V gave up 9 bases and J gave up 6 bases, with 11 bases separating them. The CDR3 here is CASAGESGELFF. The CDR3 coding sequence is TGTGCCAGTGCAGGGGAATCCGGGGAGCTGTTTTTT.

DNA of the CDR3: TGTGCCAGCAGCGCAGATACAGGGGAGCTGTTTTTT. Amino acid sequence: CASSADTGELFF. The chain has TRBV9 and TRBJ1-4; D remains unclear. The assigned J gene may be wrong: the sequence end matches TRBJ2-2 better. Germline assignment: CDR1 SGDLS and CDR2 YYNGEE. The CDR3 consists of 12 residues.

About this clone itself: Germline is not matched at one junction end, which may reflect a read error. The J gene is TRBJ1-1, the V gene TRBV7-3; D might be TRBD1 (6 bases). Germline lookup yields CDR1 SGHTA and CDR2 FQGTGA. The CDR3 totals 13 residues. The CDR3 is CASGLQGSAEAFF. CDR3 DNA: TGTGCCAGCGGCTTACAGGGAAGCGCTGAAGCTTTCTTT.

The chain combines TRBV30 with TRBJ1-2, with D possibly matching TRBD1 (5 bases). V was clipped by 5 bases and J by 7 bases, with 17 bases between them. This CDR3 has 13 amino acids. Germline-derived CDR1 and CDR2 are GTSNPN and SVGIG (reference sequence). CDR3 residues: CAWFDNRSGGYTF. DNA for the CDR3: TGTGCCTGGTTCGACAACAGGTCGGGTGGCTACACCTTC.

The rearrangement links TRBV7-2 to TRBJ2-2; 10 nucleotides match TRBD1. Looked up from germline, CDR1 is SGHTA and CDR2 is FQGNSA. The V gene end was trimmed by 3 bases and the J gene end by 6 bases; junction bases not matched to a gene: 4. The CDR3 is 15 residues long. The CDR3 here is CASSFRTGGSGELFF. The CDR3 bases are TGTGCCAGCAGCTTTAGGACAGGGGGGTCCGGGGAGCTGTTTTTT.

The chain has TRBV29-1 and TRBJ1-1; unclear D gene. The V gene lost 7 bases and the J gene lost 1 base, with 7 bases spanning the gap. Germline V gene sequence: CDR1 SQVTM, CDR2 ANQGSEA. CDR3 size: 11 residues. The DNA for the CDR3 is TGCAGCGGGTACAAGAACACTGAAGCTTTCTTT. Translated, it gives CSGYKNTEAFF.

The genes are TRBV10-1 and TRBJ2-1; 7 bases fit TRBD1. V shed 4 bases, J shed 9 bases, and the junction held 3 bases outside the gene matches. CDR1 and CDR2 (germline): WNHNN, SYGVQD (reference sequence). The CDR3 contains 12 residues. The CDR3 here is CASSGRDSEQFF. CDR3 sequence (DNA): TGCGCCAGCAGTGGCCGGGACAGTGAGCAGTTCTTC.

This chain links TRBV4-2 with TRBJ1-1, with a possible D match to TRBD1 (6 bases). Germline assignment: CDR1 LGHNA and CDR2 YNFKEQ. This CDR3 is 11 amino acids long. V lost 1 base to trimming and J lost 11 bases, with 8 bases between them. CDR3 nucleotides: TGTGCCAGCAGCCAAGCTACAGGGGCTTTCTTT. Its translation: CASSQATGAFF.

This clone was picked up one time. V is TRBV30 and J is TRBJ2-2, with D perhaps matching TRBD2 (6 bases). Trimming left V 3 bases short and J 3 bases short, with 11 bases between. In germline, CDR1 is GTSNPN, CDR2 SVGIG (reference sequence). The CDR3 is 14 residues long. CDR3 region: CAWREGWDTGELFF. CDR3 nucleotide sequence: TGTGCCTGGAGGGAGGGGTGGGACACCGGGGAGCTGTTTTTT.

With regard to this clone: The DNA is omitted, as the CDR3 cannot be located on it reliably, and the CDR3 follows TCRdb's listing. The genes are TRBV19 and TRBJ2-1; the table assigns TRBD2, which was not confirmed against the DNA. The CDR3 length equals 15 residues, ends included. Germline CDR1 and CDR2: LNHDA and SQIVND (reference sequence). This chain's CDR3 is CASSISALPGNEQFF.

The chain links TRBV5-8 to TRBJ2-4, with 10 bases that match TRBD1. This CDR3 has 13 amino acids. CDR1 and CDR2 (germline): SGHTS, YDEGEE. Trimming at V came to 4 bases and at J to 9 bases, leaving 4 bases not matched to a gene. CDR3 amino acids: CASSLWTGGIQYF. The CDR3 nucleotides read TGTGCCAGCAGCCTATGGACAGGGGGCATTCAGTACTTC.

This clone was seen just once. The CDR3 reads CASSLEQGGQPQHF. The CDR3 coding sequence is TGTGCCAGCAGCTTGGAACAGGGTGGCCAGCCCCAGCATTTT. The rearrangement uses TRBV5-5 and TRBJ1-5, with D possibly TRBD1 on 6 matching bases. V shed 0 bases and J shed 7 bases, with 11 bases lying between them. Germline CDR1 SGHKS, CDR2 YYEKEE (reference sequence). This CDR3 has 14 amino acids.

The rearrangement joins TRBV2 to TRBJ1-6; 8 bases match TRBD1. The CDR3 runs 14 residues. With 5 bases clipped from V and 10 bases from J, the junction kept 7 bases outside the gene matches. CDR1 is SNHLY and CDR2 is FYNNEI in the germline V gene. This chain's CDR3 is CASSTGGAGSPLHF. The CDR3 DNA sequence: TGTGCCAGCAGTACAGGGGGGGCAGGATCACCCCTCCACTTT.

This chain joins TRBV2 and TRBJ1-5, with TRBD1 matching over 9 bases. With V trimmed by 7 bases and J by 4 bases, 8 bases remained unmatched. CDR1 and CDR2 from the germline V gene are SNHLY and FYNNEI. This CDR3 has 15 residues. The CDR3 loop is CASTETGGPNQPQHF. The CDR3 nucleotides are TGTGCCAGCACCGAAACAGGGGGCCCTAATCAGCCCCAGCATTTT.

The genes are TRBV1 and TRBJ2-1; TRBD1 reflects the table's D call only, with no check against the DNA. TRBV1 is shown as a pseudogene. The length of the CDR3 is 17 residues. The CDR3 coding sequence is TGCACCAGCAGCCAAGACACTACAGGGAGCTCCTACAATGAGCAGTTCTTC. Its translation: CTSSQDTTGSSYNEQFF.

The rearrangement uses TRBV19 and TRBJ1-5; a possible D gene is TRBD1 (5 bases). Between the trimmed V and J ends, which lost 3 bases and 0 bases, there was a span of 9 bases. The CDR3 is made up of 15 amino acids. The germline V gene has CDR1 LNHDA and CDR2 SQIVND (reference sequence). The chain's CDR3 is CASSIMDISNQPQHF. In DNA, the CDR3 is TGTGCCAGTAGTATTATGGACATTAGCAATCAGCCCCAGCATTTT.

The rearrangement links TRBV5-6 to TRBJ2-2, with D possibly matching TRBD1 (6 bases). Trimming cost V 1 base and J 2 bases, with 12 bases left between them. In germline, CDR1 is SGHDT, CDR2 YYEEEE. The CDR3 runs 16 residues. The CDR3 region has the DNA TGTGCCAGCAGCTTGCGTGGGGGCGCAAACACCGGGGAGCTGTTTTTT. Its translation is CASSLRGGANTGELFF.

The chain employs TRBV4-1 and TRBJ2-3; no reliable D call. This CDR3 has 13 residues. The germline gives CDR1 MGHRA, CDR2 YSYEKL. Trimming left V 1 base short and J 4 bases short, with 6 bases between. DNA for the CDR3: TGCGCCAGCAGCCAAGTGGCTTCAGATACGCAGTATTTT. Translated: CASSQVASDTQYF.